Sequencing of this T cell receptor beta chain was carried out in a study of blood T cell repertoires in COVID-19 (dated by TCRdb to about 2020). For context, the study as a whole: Samples covering the acute and convalescent phases of COVID-19 were provided by collaborators in the United States, Italy and Spain. The material from the prospective study consisted of cDNA or gDNA derived from T cells, B-cell-depleted T cells, or PBMCs. The repertoires were made available in a free public database intended to serve as a resource for research on the immune response to SARS-CoV-2. Where HLA class I and class II types were available, the types were taken from metadata supplied by the sample provider, not from assay-based typing. Subjects who had been exposed to COVID-19, were actively infected with it, or had recovered from it provided the deeply sampled blood TCRbeta repertoires that made up the dataset. Samples were obtained from the ongoing ImmuneRACE study (first 160 participants) and from roughly 1,300 subjects provided by 6 global collaborators. A de-identified subject ID, COVID-19 status, age in years and sex were almost always included in the sample metadata.

The collaborating institutions used their own protocols to collect whole blood in K2EDTA tubes. For TCRbeta analysis, collaborator samples were shipped as frozen whole blood, as isolated PBMCs, or as DNA extracted from either sample type. TCRbeta CDR3 regions were amplified from genomic DNA using the immunoSEQ Assay, a bias-controlled multiplex PCR. On the authors' methods: The number of nucleated cells in each sample was estimated by amplification of reference gene primers within the assay. To quantify the absolute abundance of each unique TCRbeta CDR3 rearrangement, sequence reads were collapsed and filtered. For each sample, productive Simpson clonality was calculated by taking the square root of Simpson's diversity index across productive rearrangements. TCRdb carries this immuneACCESS record with in-frame sequences only. Its versions omit some clonotypes, under half of them owing to an unresolved V gene in the studies checked, with the rest unexplained. That table furnishes V, J and clone size, whereas the DNA furnished D and trimming. The table for this sample lists about 300,000 clones; 86% of them were counted only once. The biggest ten clones account for about 1.7% of the sample.

With respect to this clone: The antigen it recognizes is unknown. No base qualities exist here, and no much larger clone lies one base off it.

Study-level results and caveats: Clinical and demographic metadata were provided uncurated, with the amount varying by source and participant.

Input material: peripheral blood. This clonotype originated in a woman between 45 and 65 years old with acute or convalescent COVID-19.

The nucleotide sequence reads TGTGCCAGCAGCCAAGTCGAGGGCGATGGCTACACCTTC. This yields the protein CASSQVEGDGYTF. The chain was built from TRBV3-1 (or the pseudogene TRBV3-2) and TRBJ1-2; no confident D gene assignment can be made. The CDR3 runs 13 amino acids, cysteine and phenylalanine included. Only the CDR3 part of the read is kept: 39 bases, read in frame from the first base. The V and J ends are trimmed by 1 base and 6 bases, leaving 9 bases between them. CDR1 and CDR2, looked up from the germline V gene (reference sequence), are LGHDT and YNNKEL.